This T cell receptor beta chain is drawn from a study of Ad26.COV2.S vaccination and SARS-CoV-2 variants. Study-wide background: Donor allocation was to the COV1001 Ad26.COV2.S trial arm.

Sample treatment: roughly 18 received Ad26.COV2.S at low or high dose, single or two shots; about 5 received placebo; per-sample allocation not given. The investigators took samples on day 63 after the first vaccine or placebo injection. Vaccination employed an Ad26 vector expressing the Wuhan-strain SARS-CoV-2 spike. Assay: immunoSEQ multiplex PCR; the TCRdb copy retains only in-frame clones and omits some. The sample includes approximately 350,000 clones, roughly four fifths of them seen just once. Between the trimmed V and J ends, which lost 4 bases and 4 bases, there was a span of 14 bases. The CDR3 is 15 residues long. Germline CDR1 and CDR2: SGDLS and YYNGEE.

V gene TRBV9 combines with J gene TRBJ2-2; no definite D call. The TCR originated in a person aged 18-60 years who received the Ad26.COV2.S COVID-19 vaccine or a placebo. The material was peripheral blood, obtained in a trial of Ad26.COV2.S vaccine versus placebo. The CDR3 region is CASSHFEVGTGELFF. CDR3 in DNA: TGTGCCAGCAGCCACTTCGAGGTGGGCACCGGGGAGCTGTTTTTT.